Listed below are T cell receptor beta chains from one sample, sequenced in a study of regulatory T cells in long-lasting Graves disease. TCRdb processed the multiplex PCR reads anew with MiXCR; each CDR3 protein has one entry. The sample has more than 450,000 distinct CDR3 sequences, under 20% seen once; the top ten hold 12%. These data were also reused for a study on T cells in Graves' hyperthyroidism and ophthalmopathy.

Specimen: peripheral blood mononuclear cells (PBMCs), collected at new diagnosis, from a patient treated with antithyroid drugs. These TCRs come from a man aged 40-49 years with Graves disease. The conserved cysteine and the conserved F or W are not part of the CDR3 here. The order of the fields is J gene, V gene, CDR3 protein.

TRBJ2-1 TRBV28 ASRTPGQGRDNEQF
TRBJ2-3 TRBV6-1 ASSLRMSTDTQY
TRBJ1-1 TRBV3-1 ASSQDPAYDTEAF
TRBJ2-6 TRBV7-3 ASSSHSGANVLT
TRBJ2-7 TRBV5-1 ASSFDTSGTYEQY
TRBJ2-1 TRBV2 ASSDPGDNEQF
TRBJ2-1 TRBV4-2 ASSQGTSGNNEQF
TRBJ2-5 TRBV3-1 ASSQEVSKGFTKPQETQY
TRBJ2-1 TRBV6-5 ASSYRDSKYNEQF
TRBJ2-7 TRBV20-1 SARGTVVSYEQY
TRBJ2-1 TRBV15 ATSRTLEGAYNEQF
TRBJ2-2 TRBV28 ASRSPGGELF
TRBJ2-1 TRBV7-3 ASSLNWLAGVNEQF
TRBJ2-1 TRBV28 ASSLSGTQPLNEQF
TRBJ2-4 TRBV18 ASSTSTSKNIQY
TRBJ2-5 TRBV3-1 ASSQDGDHQETQY
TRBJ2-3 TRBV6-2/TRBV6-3 ASSFSGTHSQY
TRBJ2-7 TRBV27 ASSLSRFGHEQY
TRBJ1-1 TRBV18 ASSPLGGRRDTEAF
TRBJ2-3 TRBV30 AWSVVGLAASTDTQY
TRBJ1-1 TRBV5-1 ASSAFLRTNTEAF
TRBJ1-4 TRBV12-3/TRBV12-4 ASSPPGQGEKLF
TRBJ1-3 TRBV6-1 ASSEADRFLSGNTIY
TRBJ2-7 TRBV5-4 ASSGRGFEQY
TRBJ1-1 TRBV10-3 AISESYGNTEAF
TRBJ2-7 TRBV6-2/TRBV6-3 ASSYSSGSPHEQY
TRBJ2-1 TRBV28 ASRGVGDSSYNEQF
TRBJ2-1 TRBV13 ASSLSRGGLNEQF
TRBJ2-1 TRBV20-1 SASEFASFSEQF
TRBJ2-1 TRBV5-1 ASSTDILRSYNEQF
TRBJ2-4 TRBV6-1 ASSLPLAKNIQY
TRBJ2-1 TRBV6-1 ATTTGSYNEQF
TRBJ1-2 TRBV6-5 ASSYGTGTYGYT
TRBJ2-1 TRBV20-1 SARLAGGPNEQF
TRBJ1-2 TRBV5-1 ASSRQGKDGYT
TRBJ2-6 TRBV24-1 ATSERTSGANVLT
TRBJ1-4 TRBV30 AWTRGQTNNEKLF
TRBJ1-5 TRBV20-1 SARSGRNQPQH
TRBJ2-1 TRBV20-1 SATLPTSGIFSSYNEQF
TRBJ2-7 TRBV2 ASRGSTYEQY
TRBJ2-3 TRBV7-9 ASSSPAGGHSSTDTQY
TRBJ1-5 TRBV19 ASTPTSYSNQPQH
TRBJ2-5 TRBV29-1 SVLAGETQY
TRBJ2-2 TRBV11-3 ASSLAIFGTSPRNTGELF
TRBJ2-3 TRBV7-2 ASSSPGLAGAFTDTQY
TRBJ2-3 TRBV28 ASSHMLTLEPSTDTQY